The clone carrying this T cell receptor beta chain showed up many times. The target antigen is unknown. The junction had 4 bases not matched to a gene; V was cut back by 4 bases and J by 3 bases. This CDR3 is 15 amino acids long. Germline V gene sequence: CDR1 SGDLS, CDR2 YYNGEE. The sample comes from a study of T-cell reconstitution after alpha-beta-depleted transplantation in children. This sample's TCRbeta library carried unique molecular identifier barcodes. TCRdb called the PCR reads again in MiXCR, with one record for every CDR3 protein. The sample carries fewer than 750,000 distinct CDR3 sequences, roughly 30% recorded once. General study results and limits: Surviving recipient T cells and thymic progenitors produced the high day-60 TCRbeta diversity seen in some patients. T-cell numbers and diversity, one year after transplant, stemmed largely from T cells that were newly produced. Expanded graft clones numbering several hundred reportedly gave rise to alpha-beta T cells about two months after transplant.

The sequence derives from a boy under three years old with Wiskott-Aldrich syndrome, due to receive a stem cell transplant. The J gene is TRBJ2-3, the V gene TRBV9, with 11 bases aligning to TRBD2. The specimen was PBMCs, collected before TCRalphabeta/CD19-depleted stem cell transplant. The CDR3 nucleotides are TGTGCCAGCAGCACTAGCGGGAGTAGAACAGATACGCAGTATTTT. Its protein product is CASSTSGSRTDTQYF.